Shown below are 9 T cell receptor beta chains from a single sample sequenced in a study of cytomegalovirus exposure and HLA in healthy donors. Vbeta (60) and Jbeta (13) primers were used in the PCR. Data came from immunoSEQ multiplex PCR; TCRdb stores just in-frame clones and leaves some out. The sample's table shows about 130,000 clones. Sequencing input: PBMCs. The receptors were gathered from a young man in good health and CMV-seronegative.

The chain couples TRBV6-1 to TRBJ2-3; TRBD2 matches 11 bases. Germline V gene lookup returns CDR1 MNHNS and CDR2 SASEGT. V was clipped by 1 base and J by 4 bases; unmatched bases: 1. This CDR3 is built from 15 residues. CDR3 DNA: TGTGCCAGCAGTGAAGAGACTAGCGGGGCAGATACGCAGTATTTT. This encodes CASSEETSGADTQYF.

The CDR3 sequence is CASSVVSGETQYF. The CDR3, as DNA: TGTGCCAGCAGCGTAGTGTCGGGAGAGACCCAGTACTTC. This sequence joins TRBV9 and TRBJ2-5; D remains ambiguous. V was shortened by 0 bases and J by 4 bases, with 7 bases between the two germline ends. CDR1 and CDR2 (germline): SGDLS, YYNGEE. CDR3 length: 13 amino acids.

The J gene is TRBJ2-1, the V gene TRBV20-1; possibly TRBD1 for D (6 bases). V shed 5 bases and J shed 8 bases, with 10 bases lying between them. This CDR3 spans 11 amino acids. From germline, CDR1 is DFQATT and CDR2 SNEGSKA (reference sequence). The DNA of the CDR3 is TGCAGTGCTGGTGGGGGCGATGAGCAGTTCTTC. Translated, it gives CSAGGGDEQFF.

The chain has TRBV28 and TRBJ2-7; no definite D call. CDR1 and CDR2 (germline): MDHEN, SYDVKM. V gave up 1 base and J gave up 3 bases, with 19 bases separating them. CDR3 length equals 17 residues. CDR3 nucleotide sequence: TGTGCCAGCAGTTTATCCCTGTACGCTAAGCAACTCTACGAGCAGTACTTC. It translates to CASSLSLYAKQLYEQYF.

Here the CDR3 reads CASSPAATSGSLWTGELFF. CDR3 nucleotides: TGTGCCAGCAGCCCGGCCGCGACTAGCGGGAGTTTATGGACCGGGGAGCTGTTTTTT. This chain connects TRBV5-4 to TRBJ2-2, with 12 bases identical to TRBD2. This CDR3 is 19 amino acids long. Trimming cost V 4 bases and J 5 bases; bases outside gene matches: 15. Per the germline V gene, CDR1 is SGHNT and CDR2 is YYREEE (reference sequence).

The chain carries TRBV5-4 and TRBJ1-5; no definite D call. The germline V gene has CDR1 SGHNT and CDR2 YYREEE (reference sequence). V gave up 4 bases and J gave up 7 bases, with 6 bases separating them. The CDR3 totals 11 residues. The CDR3 is CASSRYQPQHF. CDR3 coding DNA: TGTGCCAGCAGCCGCTACCAGCCCCAGCATTTT. The full variable domain, completed using reference TRBV5-4 and TRBJ1-5, is ETGVTQSPTHLIKTRGQQVTLRCSSQSGHNTVSWYQQALGQGPQFIFQYYREEENGRGNFPPRFSGLQFPNYSSELNVNALELDDSALYLCASSRYQPQHFGDGTRLSIL.

The chain employs TRBV25-1 and TRBJ2-2, with a tentative D call TRBD1 (6 bases). Trimming removed 0 bases at V and 10 bases at J, with 12 bases between. Germline assignment: CDR1 MGHDK and CDR2 SYGVNS. This CDR3 is 14 amino acids long. CDR3 sequence reads: CASSEYTGSAELFF. CDR3 DNA: TGTGCCAGCAGTGAATACACAGGGAGTGCGGAGCTGTTTTTT.

V and J are TRBV5-1 and TRBJ2-7; 9 nucleotides align to TRBD1. V gave up 3 bases and J gave up 2 bases; unmatched junction bases: 6. CDR3 length: 15 residues. The germline V gene has CDR1 SGHRS and CDR2 YFSETQ. For the CDR3, the DNA is TGCGCCAGCAGCTCGCGGGACAGGGTTACCTACGAGCAGTACTTC. Its translation is CASSSRDRVTYEQYF. Complete variable domain (other parts from reference TRBV5-1 and TRBJ2-7): KAGVTQTPRYLIKTRGQQVTLSCSPISGHRSVSWYQQTPGQGLQFLFEYFSETQRNKGNFPGRFSGRQFSNSRSEMNVSTLELGDSALYLCASSSRDRVTYEQYFGPGTRLTVT.

The V call is TRBV5-6, the J call TRBJ2-7; D may be TRBD1 (6 bases). This CDR3 spans 13 amino acids. Germline lookup yields CDR1 SGHDT and CDR2 YYEEEE. The V gene lost 2 bases and the J gene lost 2 bases, with 8 bases spanning the gap. The CDR3 loop is CASSFRGTYEQYF. CDR3 sequence (DNA): TGTGCCAGCAGCTTTAGGGGGACCTACGAGCAGTACTTC.